This T cell receptor (beta chain) was found in a study of cytomegalovirus exposure and HLA in healthy donors. Study findings and constraints: The authors enumerated under 200 TCR beta chains as linked to cytomegalovirus.

PCR used 60 Vbeta primers and 13 Jbeta primers. Using immunoSEQ multiplex PCR, the repertoire was profiled, and TCRdb retains in-frame clones only, with some absent. The sample yields tens of thousands of clones, 65% to 85% seen once. Turning to this clone: Its specificity is not known.

The receptor was isolated from a man between 50 and 59 years old in good health and CMV-seronegative. The sequenced sample was PBMCs.

The CDR3 reads CASFLTWRGGNTEAFF. In DNA form, the CDR3 reads TGTGCCAGCTTTCTCACTTGGCGGGGAGGAAACACTGAAGCTTTCTTT. The chain joins TRBV19 to TRBJ1-1, with D unclear. CDR1 LNHDA and CDR2 SQIVND come from the germline V gene (reference sequence). The V and J ends lost 9 bases and 2 bases respectively, with 22 bases between them. The CDR3 loop spans 16 amino acids.